These 30 T cell receptor beta chains were all obtained from the same sample, sequenced in a study of T cell changes during pregnancy in multiple sclerosis. Profiling relied on immunoSEQ multiplex PCR, and the TCRdb table lists in-frame clones only, not all of them. The sample contains 65,000 to 75,000 clones, around 92% of which appear only once. The sequences come from CD8+ T cells from peripheral blood mononuclear cells, collected in the third trimester of pregnancy. These receptors originate from a female donor in good health, enrolled as a control in a pregnancy study.

The gene calls are TRBV9 and TRBJ2-7; TRBD2 matches at 7 bases. The CDR3 loop spans 12 amino acids. CDR1 SGDLS and CDR2 YYNGEE come from the germline V gene. Trimming removed 1 base from V and 6 bases from J; junction bases left unmatched: 1. CDR3 protein: CASSVIAGEQYF. The CDR3 bases are TGTGCCAGCAGCGTAATAGCGGGCGAGCAGTACTTC.

The V gene is TRBV5-4, the J gene TRBJ2-3, with 10 bases matching TRBD2. Germline-derived CDR1 and CDR2 are SGHNT and YYREEE (reference sequence). Germline trimming cut 2 bases from V and 1 base from J; bases unmatched to any gene: 1. The CDR3 has 15 residues. The DNA of the CDR3 is TGTGCCAGCAGCTTTGGGACTAGCGGCACAGATACGCAGTATTTT. Its translation is CASSFGTSGTDTQYF.

The rearrangement links TRBV27 to TRBJ2-3; no definite D call. The V gene's germline CDR1 is MNHEY and CDR2 SMNVEV (reference sequence). Trimming took off 5 bases at V and 2 bases at J, with 14 bases between the two ends. This CDR3 contains 15 residues. The chain's CDR3 is CASSTGAIPTDTQYF. The CDR3 region has the DNA TGTGCCAGCAGTACGGGTGCCATTCCCACAGATACGCAGTATTTT.

This clone occurred once. The J gene is TRBJ2-5, the V gene TRBV7-9; a weak D match, TRBD2 (5 bases). The CDR3 totals 16 residues. V was pared by 5 bases and J by 5 bases, with 21 bases between. The germline gives CDR1 SEHNR, CDR2 FQNEAQ (reference sequence). CDR3 sequence (DNA): TGTGCCAGCAGCGCTCCTACTCCGCCAGGCGGGGAGACCCAGTACTTC. Its protein product is CASSAPTPPGGETQYF.

The rearrangement uses TRBV19 and TRBJ1-2, with 7 bases lining up with TRBD1. The V gene end was trimmed by 0 bases and the J gene end by 5 bases; junction bases not matched to a gene: 12. Germline-derived CDR1 and CDR2 are LNHDA and SQIVND (reference sequence). The CDR3 runs 17 residues. The CDR3 sequence: CASSIDGGTVFFYGYTF. In DNA form, the CDR3 reads TGTGCCAGTAGTATAGATGGGGGGACAGTTTTTTTTTATGGCTACACCTTC.

The chain has TRBV9 and TRBJ1-1; possible D gene TRBD1, 5 bases. V was pared by 0 bases and J by 5 bases, with 8 bases between. The length of the CDR3 is 13 residues. Germline V CDR1 and CDR2: SGDLS, YYNGEE. The chain's CDR3 is CASSVEGDTEAFF. The CDR3 nucleotides are TGTGCCAGCAGCGTAGAAGGGGATACTGAAGCTTTCTTT. The variable domain in full, completed from reference TRBV9 and TRBJ1-1, reads DSGVTQTPKHLITATGQRVTLRCSPRSGDLSVYWYQQSLDQGLQFLIQYYNGEERAKGNILERFSAQQFPDLHSELNLSSLELGDSALYFCASSVEGDTEAFFGQGTRLTVV.

The chain is built from TRBV7-8 and TRBJ1-6; 8 bases are shared with TRBD1. The V segment lost 5 bases and the J segment 8 bases; nucleotides outside the gene matches: 8. Germline CDR1 reads SGHVS; CDR2 reads FQNEAQ. This CDR3 is 15 amino acids long. In DNA, the CDR3 is TGTGCCAGCAGCCAAAGCGGGACAGGAGATTCACCCCTCCACTTT. Protein sequence: CASSQSGTGDSPLHF.

The chain recombines TRBV27 with TRBJ1-4; weak D call: TRBD1 (5 bases). Germline V CDR1 and CDR2: MNHEY, SMNVEV (reference sequence). V was trimmed by 6 bases and J by 7 bases, leaving 9 bases between them. CDR3 length equals 12 residues. The CDR3 DNA reads as TGTGCCAGCAGCGGGGGTTCTGAAAAACTGTTTTTT. Translation: CASSGGSEKLFF.

The V call is TRBV9, the J call TRBJ1-2, with 9 bases fitting TRBD1. V trimming: 2 bases; J trimming: 8 bases; junction bases outside the gene matches: 10. The germline V gene encodes CDR1 SGDLS and CDR2 YYNGEE. The CDR3 length is 15 residues. The CDR3 protein is CASSVGLGQGGGYTF. CDR3 coding DNA: TGTGCCAGCAGCGTTGGCCTGGGACAGGGCGGCGGCTACACCTTC.

The chain carries TRBV5-6 and TRBJ1-2; possible D gene TRBD1, 6 bases. V lost 2 bases and J lost 8, with 16 bases in between. Per the germline V gene, CDR1 is SGHDT and CDR2 is YYEEEE. This CDR3 spans 14 amino acids. CDR3 DNA: TGTGCCAGCAGCTTTGCCAGGGGAGTTCACGGCTACACCTTC. This codes for CASSFARGVHGYTF.

The chain joins TRBV2 to TRBJ1-1; D is ambiguous. Germline V gives CDR1 SNHLY, CDR2 FYNNEI. The V end lost 7 bases, the J end lost 4 bases, and 16 bases lay between the germline ends. The CDR3 totals 14 residues. CDR3 in amino acids: CASTSPVRSTEAFF. The CDR3 bases are TGTGCCAGCACCTCCCCCGTACGTAGCACTGAAGCTTTCTTT.

The chain employs TRBV7-9 and TRBJ2-2; the match to TRBD1 covers 7 bases. The CDR3 sequence is 13 residues long. From germline, CDR1 is SEHNR and CDR2 FQNEAQ (reference sequence). Trimming removed 7 bases from V and 4 bases from J; junction bases left unmatched: 3. CDR3 coding DNA: TGTGCCAGCACAGGGGGAATCACCGGGGAGCTGTTTTTT. Translated, it gives CASTGGITGELFF.

J is TRBJ2-6 and V is TRBV5-1; 9 positions agree with TRBD1. This CDR3 is 16 amino acids long. CDR1 is SGHRS, CDR2 YFSETQ, per germline. V lost 4 bases to trimming and J lost 5 bases; unmatched junction nucleotides: 7. The CDR3 is CASSTGQGGWANVLTF. CDR3 sequence (DNA): TGCGCCAGCAGCACGGGACAGGGCGGCTGGGCCAACGTCCTGACTTTC.

V is TRBV4-2 and J is TRBJ2-5; 7 bases fit TRBD1. With 0 bases clipped from V and 4 bases from J, the junction kept 14 bases outside the gene matches. Per germline, CDR1 LGHNA and CDR2 YNFKEQ. The CDR3 runs 18 residues. The CDR3 loop reads CASSQDELGQDAGETQYF. As DNA, the CDR3 is TGTGCCAGCAGCCAAGACGAGCTCGGACAGGACGCGGGAGAGACCCAGTACTTC.

The chain recombines TRBV2 with TRBJ2-1, with 9 bases that match TRBD2. Germline V gene sequence: CDR1 SNHLY, CDR2 FYNNEI. This CDR3 spans 15 amino acids. The J segment lost 6 bases and the V segment lost 6 bases, leaving 9 bases of the junction unmatched. CDR3 protein: CASRSSAGGLNEQFF. CDR3 DNA sequence: TGTGCCAGCAGGTCCTCAGCGGGGGGACTCAATGAGCAGTTCTTC.

This rearrangement joins TRBV2 to TRBJ2-7, with no clear D. The germline V and J ends were trimmed by 8 bases and 1 base, with 12 bases remaining between them. The germline gives CDR1 SNHLY, CDR2 FYNNEI. This CDR3 region has 13 residues. CDR3 in amino acids: CASSPPVSYEQYF. For the CDR3, the DNA is TGTGCCAGCTCGCCTCCAGTATCCTACGAGCAGTACTTC.

This chain links TRBV4-1 with TRBJ2-1; 9 bases align to TRBD1. The V and J ends lost 2 bases and 4 bases, in that order; junction bases with no gene match: 9. Germline lookup yields CDR1 MGHRA and CDR2 YSYEKL. This CDR3 contains 17 residues. The DNA of the CDR3 is TGCGCCAGCAGCCAATCCAGTAACAGGGGGCGATACAATGAGCAGTTCTTC. Its protein product is CASSQSSNRGRYNEQFF.

This clone qualifies as large. This sequence joins TRBV6-6 and TRBJ1-2; D uncertain. Per germline, CDR1 MNHNY and CDR2 SVGAGI (reference sequence). V was shortened by 7 bases and J by 3 bases, with 6 bases between the two germline ends. The CDR3 has 11 residues. In DNA, the CDR3 is TGTGCCAGCACCCCGGACTATGGCTACACCTTC. This gives the protein CASTPDYGYTF.

The chain links TRBV15 to TRBJ1-1; 7 bases match TRBD1. The germline CDR1 and CDR2 sequences are LNHNV and YYDKDF (reference sequence). Trimming took 4 bases from V and 4 from J; bases not matched to a gene: 6. This CDR3 comprises 14 residues. The CDR3 spells CATSKTGASTEAFF. The CDR3 region has the DNA TGTGCCACCAGCAAAACAGGGGCGAGCACTGAAGCTTTCTTT.

The chain carries TRBV5-1 and TRBJ2-3; D may be TRBD1 (5 bases). Germline CDR1 is SGHRS and CDR2 is YFSETQ. CDR3 size: 15 residues. V dropped 4 bases and J dropped 2 bases, with 14 bases sitting between them. CDR3 sequence: CASSAQGFSTDTQYF. The CDR3 region has the DNA TGCGCCAGCAGCGCCCAGGGATTTTCCACAGATACGCAGTATTTT. The complete variable domain, with remaining parts taken from reference TRBV5-1 and TRBJ2-3, reads KAGVTQTPRYLIKTRGQQVTLSCSPISGHRSVSWYQQTPGQGLQFLFEYFSETQRNKGNFPGRFSGRQFSNSRSEMNVSTLELGDSALYLCASSAQGFSTDTQYFGPGTRLTVL.

In its sample, this clone was seen once. The rearrangement links TRBV5-1 to TRBJ2-7; TRBD1 agrees at 8 bases. The trim removed 4 bases at V and 4 bases at J, leaving 4 bases unmatched. The germline V gene encodes CDR1 SGHRS and CDR2 YFSETQ. This CDR3 has 13 amino acids. The CDR3 bases are TGCGCCAGCAGCCCTACAGGGGGTTACGAGCAGTACTTC. As protein: CASSPTGGYEQYF.

This sequence joins TRBV11-2 and TRBJ1-2; D is unresolved. Trimming removed 4 bases from V and 1 base from J, with 13 bases in between. The CDR3 covers 15 residues. Germline V gene sequence: CDR1 SGHAT, CDR2 FQNNGV. CDR3 in DNA: TGTGCCAGCAGCTCCGAACTGAGGTATAACTATGGCTACACCTTC. Protein sequence: CASSSELRYNYGYTF.

J is TRBJ2-2 and V is TRBV19, with 9 bases identical to TRBD1. J was trimmed by 6 bases and V by 5 bases; bases with no gene match: 7. CDR1 and CDR2 (germline): LNHDA, SQIVND (reference sequence). CDR3 length: 15 residues. CDR3 in DNA: TGTGCCAGTAGTCCCGGACAGGGGAGGGCCGGGGAGCTGTTTTTT. The encoded protein is CASSPGQGRAGELFF.

This chain joins TRBV11-3 and TRBJ2-1, with TRBD2 matching 9 bases. J lost 6 bases, V lost 1 base, and 4 bases had no gene match. Germline V gene sequence: CDR1 SGHNT, CDR2 YENEEA. The CDR3 covers 15 residues. CDR3 residues: CASSLVGGGANEQFF. For the CDR3, the DNA is TGTGCCAGCAGCTTAGTGGGCGGGGGGGCCAATGAGCAGTTCTTC. Looking up the rest from reference TRBV11-3 and TRBJ2-1 gives the full variable domain: EAGVVQSPRYKIIEKKQPVAFWCNPISGHNTLYWYLQNLGQGPELLIRYENEEAVDDSQLPKDRFSAERLKGVDSTLKIQPAELGDSAVYLCASSLVGGGANEQFFGPGTRLTVL.

The CDR3 reads CASSQAAQGKSYEQYF. Here the CDR3 DNA reads TGTGCCAGCAGCCAAGCAGCGCAGGGGAAGTCCTACGAGCAGTACTTC. The rearrangement links TRBV4-2 to TRBJ2-7, with a possible D match to TRBD1 (6 bases). This CDR3 comprises 16 residues. Trimming shortened V by 1 base and J by 1 base, and 14 bases separated the two germline ends. Germline V CDR1 and CDR2: LGHNA, YNFKEQ.

The rearrangement uses TRBV7-9 and TRBJ1-4, with a tentative D call TRBD1 (5 bases). Germline CDR1 and CDR2: SEHNR and FQNEAQ (reference sequence). The CDR3 sequence is 15 residues long. V was trimmed by 7 bases and J by 8 bases, leaving 20 bases between them. For the CDR3, the DNA is TGTGCCAGCAATACCCAGTGGGGGGTCGACGAAAAACTGTTTTTT. As protein: CASNTQWGVDEKLFF.

CDR3 coding DNA: TGTGCCAGCAGTGTTCCAGGGCTATCCTACAATGAGCAGTTCTTC. Protein product: CASSVPGLSYNEQFF. The rearrangement uses TRBV2 and TRBJ2-1, with D possibly being TRBD1 (5 bases). Germline CDR1 SNHLY, CDR2 FYNNEI. V shed 4 bases and J shed 1 base, with 11 bases lying between them. CDR3 length: 15 amino acids. The entire variable domain, with the rest obtained from reference TRBV2 and TRBJ2-1, is as follows: EPEVTQTPSHQVTQMGQEVILRCVPISNHLYFYWYRQILGQKVEFLVSFYNNEISEKSEIFDDQFSVERPDGSNFTLKIRSTKLEDSAMYFCASSVPGLSYNEQFFGPGTRLTVL.

V and J are TRBV11-2 and TRBJ1-2, with unresolved D. CDR1 is SGHAT, CDR2 FQNNGV, per germline. The CDR3 spans 14 residues. Trimming took 3 bases from V and 7 from J, leaving 15 bases between them. The CDR3 sequence is CASSLSGLEGGYTF. Here the CDR3 DNA reads TGTGCCAGCAGCTTGTCCGGGTTGGAGGGTGGCTACACCTTC.

This clone has a single count. The CDR3 protein is CASSLSTGVLYGYTF. For the CDR3, the DNA is TGTGCCAGCAGCCTCTCGACAGGGGTCCTCTATGGCTACACCTTC. The chain joins TRBV7-8 to TRBJ1-2; 8 bases agree with TRBD1. The CDR3 is made up of 15 amino acids. The V and J ends lost 5 bases and 4 bases, in that order; junction bases with no gene match: 9. Germline loops: CDR1 SGHVS, CDR2 FQNEAQ.

The gene calls are TRBV19 and TRBJ2-3; D gene unclear. Germline CDR1 reads LNHDA; CDR2 reads SQIVND (reference sequence). Trimming stripped 4 bases from V and 1 base from J, with 15 bases between. The CDR3 has 16 residues. This chain's CDR3 is CASSTYLEFGTDTQYF. As DNA, the CDR3 is TGTGCCAGTAGTACCTATTTAGAGTTTGGCACAGATACGCAGTATTTT.